The entry that follows covers one T cell receptor beta chain sequence. This CDR3 is built from 16 residues. Per the germline V gene, CDR1 is LGHDT and CDR2 is YNNKEL (reference sequence). The V and J ends lost 4 bases and 2 bases respectively, with 17 bases between them. The source of the sample is a study of blood T cells in healthy people across ages. A J-beta primer mix and a sample-barcoded 5' primer were used in a second PCR of about 7 to 12 cycles. Each CDR3 protein gets one entry after TCRdb re-called the 5' RACE reads with MiXCR. The data show about 680,000 distinct CDR3 sequences, with around half seen just once and roughly a third held by the top ten.

This receptor was obtained from an older woman in good health. This chain connects TRBV3-1 to TRBJ1-1; D perhaps matches TRBD1 (6 bases). Sequencing used blood. CDR3 in DNA: TGTGCCAGCAGCCCGCGCCTAGGGGACACCAACACTGAAGCTTTCTTT. Encoded protein: CASSPRLGDTNTEAFF.